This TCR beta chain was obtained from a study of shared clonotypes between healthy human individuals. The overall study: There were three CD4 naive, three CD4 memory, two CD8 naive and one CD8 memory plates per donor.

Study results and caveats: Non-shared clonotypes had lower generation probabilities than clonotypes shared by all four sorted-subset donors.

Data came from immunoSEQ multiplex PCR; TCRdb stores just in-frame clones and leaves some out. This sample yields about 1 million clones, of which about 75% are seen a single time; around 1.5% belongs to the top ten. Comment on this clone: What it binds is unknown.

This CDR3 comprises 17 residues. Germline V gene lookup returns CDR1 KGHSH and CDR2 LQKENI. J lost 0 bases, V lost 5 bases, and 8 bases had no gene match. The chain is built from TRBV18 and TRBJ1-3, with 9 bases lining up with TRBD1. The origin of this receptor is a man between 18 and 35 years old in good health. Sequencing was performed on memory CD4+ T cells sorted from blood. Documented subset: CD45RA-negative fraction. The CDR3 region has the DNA TGTGCCAGCTCATCACAGACAGGGGGAAGCTCTGGAAACACCATATATTTT. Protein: CASSSQTGGSSGNTIYF.